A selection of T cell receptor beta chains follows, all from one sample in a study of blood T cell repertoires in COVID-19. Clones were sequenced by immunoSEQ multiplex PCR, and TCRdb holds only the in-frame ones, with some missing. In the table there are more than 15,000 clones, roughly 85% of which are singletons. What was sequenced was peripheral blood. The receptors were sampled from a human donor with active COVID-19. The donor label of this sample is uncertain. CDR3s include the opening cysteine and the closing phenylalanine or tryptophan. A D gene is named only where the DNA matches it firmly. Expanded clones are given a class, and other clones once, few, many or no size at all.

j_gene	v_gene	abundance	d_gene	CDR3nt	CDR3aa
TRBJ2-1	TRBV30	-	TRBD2	TGTGCCTGGAGTGCTTCTTCTAGCGGACGAACCTACAATGAGCAGTTCTTC	CAWSASSSGRTYNEQFF
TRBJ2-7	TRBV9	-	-	TGTGCCAGCAGTCAGGGAGGCTCCGGCGACGAGCAGTACTTC	CASSQGGSGDEQYF
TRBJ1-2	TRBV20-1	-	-	TGCAGTGCTAGACCGGGGTATGGCTACACCTTC	CSARPGYGYTF
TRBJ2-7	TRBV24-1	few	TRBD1	TGTGCCACCAGTGCTTCCGGGACAGGGGCCTACGAGCAGTACTTC	CATSASGTGAYEQYF
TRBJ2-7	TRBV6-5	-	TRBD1	TGTGCCAGCAGCTACTCCAGACAGGGCGACGAGCAGTACTTC	CASSYSRQGDEQYF
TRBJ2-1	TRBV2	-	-	TGTGCCAGCTCTATTTACAATGAGCAGTTCTTC	CASSIYNEQFF
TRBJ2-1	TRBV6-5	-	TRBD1	TGTGCCAGCAGGCCGACAGGGAGTGACTACAATGAGCAGTTCTTC	CASRPTGSDYNEQFF
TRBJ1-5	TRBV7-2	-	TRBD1	TGTGCCAGCAGCTCCCGACAGGGGCCCCAGCATTTT	CASSSRQGPQHF
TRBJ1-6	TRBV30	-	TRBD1	TGTGCCTTAACGGGACAGGGAAATTCACCCCTCCACTTT	CALTGQGNSPLHF
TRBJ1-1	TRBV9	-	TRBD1	TGTGCCAGCAGCGTCGGGACAGGGGAAGGTGAAGCTTTCTTT	CASSVGTGEGEAFF
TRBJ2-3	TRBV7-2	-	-	TGTGCCAGCAGTCTAATAGCGCGAGATACGCAGTATTTT	CASSLIARDTQYF
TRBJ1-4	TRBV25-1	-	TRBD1	TGTGCCAGCAGTGAATTGGGTTGGGGACAGGGAAGTGAAAAACTGTTTTTT	CASSELGWGQGSEKLFF
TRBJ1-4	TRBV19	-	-	TGTGCCAGTAGTACCCGACTGACAACTAATGAAAAACTGTTTTTT	CASSTRLTTNEKLFF
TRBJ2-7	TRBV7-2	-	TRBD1	TGTGCCAGCACCCCGACAGGGACACCATACGAGCAGTACTTC	CASTPTGTPYEQYF
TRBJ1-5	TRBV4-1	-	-	TGCGCCAGCAGCCAAGATGCAGGGTTGAGTCAGCCCCAGCATTTT	CASSQDAGLSQPQHF
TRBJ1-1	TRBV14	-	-	TGTGCCAGCAGCCAAGGAACTAACACTGAAGCTTTCTTT	CASSQGTNTEAFF
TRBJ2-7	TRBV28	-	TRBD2	TGTGCCAGCAGGGGGCCCACTAGCGGGGGCTACGAGCAGTACTTC	CASRGPTSGGYEQYF
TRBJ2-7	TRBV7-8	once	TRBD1	TGTGCCAGCAGCTTAGACGGACAGGGTATCGACGAGCAGTACTTC	CASSLDGQGIDEQYF
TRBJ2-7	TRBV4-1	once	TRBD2	TGCGCCAGCAGCCCTACTAGCGGTCCCTACGAGCAGTACTTC	CASSPTSGPYEQYF